This entry lists 15 T cell receptor beta chains sequenced from one sample in a study of blood T cell repertoires in COVID-19. Produced via immunoSEQ multiplex PCR; TCRdb's table is partial and in-frame only. This sample has about 300,000 clones; 70% to 90% occur once, and the top ten carry over 9.5%. Sequenced input: PBMCs or T cells enriched from blood (not recorded which). These receptors came from a woman aged 18-30 years who had recovered from COVID-19.

V usage is TRBV29-1 and J usage is TRBJ1-5; D gene ambiguous. The V end was cut by 6 bases, the J end by 2 bases, with 17 bases between. This CDR3 comprises 15 residues. Per germline, CDR1 SQVTM and CDR2 ANQGSEA. For the CDR3, the DNA is TGCAGCGTCTCCTCGGAGGGAACGGGCAATCAGCCCCAGCATTTT. Its protein is CSVSSEGTGNQPQHF.

The V call is TRBV19, the J call TRBJ1-5; D is perhaps TRBD1 (5 bases). The germline V and J ends were trimmed by 6 bases and 0 bases, with 12 bases remaining between them. Germline V gives CDR1 LNHDA, CDR2 SQIVND (reference sequence). This CDR3 region has 15 residues. The CDR3 sequence: CASRETDNSNQPQHF. In DNA, the CDR3 is TGTGCCAGTAGGGAGACAGACAATAGCAATCAGCCCCAGCATTTT.

The genes are TRBV5-1 and TRBJ2-7, with 9 bases that match TRBD2. J gave up 6 bases and V 5 bases, and 18 bases lay outside the gene matches. Germline V gene lookup returns CDR1 SGHRS and CDR2 YFSETQ. This CDR3 has 17 residues. The CDR3 bases are TGCGCCAGCAGTCCCCGCGGGGGGGACGGGGGGAGCTCCGAGCAGTACTTC. It encodes CASSPRGGDGGSSEQYF.

The genes are TRBV5-4 and TRBJ1-2; 8 bases fit TRBD1. The CDR3 is made up of 15 amino acids. Germline V gene sequence: CDR1 SGHNT, CDR2 YYREEE (reference sequence). V trimming: 4 bases; J trimming: 3 bases; junction bases outside the gene matches: 8. Here the CDR3 reads CASSSQGARDYGYTF. The DNA of the CDR3 is TGTGCCAGCAGCAGTCAGGGGGCGCGGGACTATGGCTACACCTTC.

This rearrangement joins TRBV7-8 to TRBJ1-6; D remains ambiguous. The V and J ends lost 1 base and 10 bases respectively, with 17 bases between them. The germline V gene has CDR1 SGHVS and CDR2 FQNEAQ. This CDR3 has 16 residues. CDR3 region: CASSLDPPPGSSPLHF. The CDR3, as DNA: TGTGCCAGCAGCTTAGACCCGCCCCCTGGTAGCTCACCCCTCCACTTT.

The CDR3 coding sequence is TGCAGCGTGGCCCGACAGGATAGCTCTGGAAACACCATATATTTT. Amino acid sequence: CSVARQDSSGNTIYF. This chain connects TRBV29-1 to TRBJ1-3; D is possibly TRBD1 (6 bases). The CDR3 has 15 residues. Germline CDR1 SQVTM, CDR2 ANQGSEA. The V end was cut by 6 bases, the J end by 0 bases, with 15 bases between.

This clone was seen once. The genes are TRBV7-7 and TRBJ2-7, with TRBD2 as a possible D gene (6 bases). This CDR3 region has 15 residues. The germline CDR1 and CDR2 sequences are SSHAT and FNYEAQ (reference sequence). The V and J ends lost 0 bases and 5 bases respectively, with 14 bases between them. The CDR3 spells CASSLAVGGIHEQYF. DNA of the CDR3: TGTGCCAGCAGCTTAGCGGTTGGAGGGATCCACGAGCAGTACTTC.

The V call is TRBV7-9, the J call TRBJ1-2; tentatively, D is TRBD1 (6 bases). The germline V gene has CDR1 SEHNR and CDR2 FQNEAQ (reference sequence). The CDR3 has 13 amino acids. Trimming pared 5 bases from V and 5 bases from J, leaving 12 bases between. CDR3 in amino acids: CASSRNREYGYTF. The CDR3 nucleotides are TGTGCCAGCAGCCGAAACAGGGAGTATGGCTACACCTTC.

J is TRBJ2-1 and V is TRBV5-1; TRBD2 aligns across 8 bases. Germline V gives CDR1 SGHRS, CDR2 YFSETQ. The CDR3 spans 15 residues. The V segment lost 1 base and the J segment 3 bases; nucleotides outside the gene matches: 3. As DNA, the CDR3 is TGCGCCAGCAGCTTGACAACTAGCGGCTACAATGAGCAGTTCTTC. Its protein is CASSLTTSGYNEQFF.

This chain uses TRBV2 with TRBJ1-4; 12 positions agree with TRBD1. The junction had 2 bases not matched to a gene; V was cut back by 8 bases and J by 7 bases. Germline CDR1 reads SNHLY; CDR2 reads FYNNEI. The CDR3 is 13 amino acids. The CDR3 sequence: CASGDRGREKLFF. CDR3 sequence (DNA): TGTGCCAGCGGGGACAGGGGGCGTGAAAAACTGTTTTTT. The variable domain in full, completed from reference TRBV2 and TRBJ1-4, reads EPEVTQTPSHQVTQMGQEVILRCVPISNHLYFYWYRQILGQKVEFLVSFYNNEISEKSEIFDDQFSVERPDGSNFTLKIRSTKLEDSAMYFCASGDRGREKLFFGSGTQLSVL.

This chain links TRBV6-6 with TRBJ1-2, with 7 bases lining up with TRBD1. The CDR3 spans 14 residues. CDR1 and CDR2 (germline): MNHNY, SVGAGI (reference sequence). Germline trimming cut 5 bases from V and 2 bases from J; bases unmatched to any gene: 5. This CDR3 is CASSNGQENYGYTF. CDR3 DNA sequence: TGTGCCAGCAGTAACGGACAGGAAAACTATGGCTACACCTTC.

The V call is TRBV28, the J call TRBJ2-3; D might be TRBD1 (6 bases). The CDR3 has 16 amino acids. V lost 6 bases, J lost 1 base, and 17 bases lay in between. Germline V lookup: CDR1 MDHEN, CDR2 SYDVKM. The CDR3 DNA is TGTGCCAGCAGCAATCTAGGGGGTTCTGGCACAGATACGCAGTATTTT. The encoded protein is CASSNLGGSGTDTQYF. The full variable domain, rest sourced from reference TRBV28 and TRBJ2-3, is DVKVTQSSRYLVKRTGEKVFLECVQDMDHENMFWYRQDPGLGLRLIYFSYDVKMKEKGDIPEGYSVSREKKERFSLILESASTNQTSMYLCASSNLGGSGTDTQYFGPGTRLTVL.

The chain combines TRBV6-2 or TRBV6-3 with TRBJ2-7; possible D gene TRBD2, 6 bases. CDR3 length: 17 residues. CDR1 and CDR2 (germline): MNHEY, SVGEGT. Trimming stripped 1 base from V and 7 bases from J, with 23 bases between. CDR3 protein: CASSYFAAEIRSGEQYF. The CDR3 DNA follows: TGTGCCAGCAGTTACTTTGCAGCGGAAATCCGAAGCGGGGAGCAGTACTTC.

The gene calls are TRBV7-9 and TRBJ2-1; 8 bases align to TRBD2. The germline CDR1 and CDR2 sequences are SEHNR and FQNEAQ (reference sequence). After removal of 5 bases from V and 3 bases from J, the junction contained 9 bases not matched to a gene. CDR3 length: 16 amino acids. This CDR3 is CASSPAGGVIYNEQFF. Here the CDR3 DNA reads TGTGCCAGCAGCCCCGCCGGGGGGGTGATCTACAATGAGCAGTTCTTC.

CDR3: CASSEYGGASGNTIYF. Here the CDR3 DNA reads TGTGCCAGCAGTGAATACGGAGGGGCTAGTGGAAACACCATATATTTT. The chain recombines TRBV6-1 with TRBJ1-3; D might be TRBD1 (5 bases). Trimming stripped 2 bases from V and 3 bases from J, with 14 bases between. The CDR3 covers 16 residues. Germline values: CDR1 MNHNS, CDR2 SASEGT.